One and the same sample provided the 27 T cell receptor beta chains below, sequenced in a study of blood T cells in healthy people across ages. The authors ran a second PCR of 7 to 11 cycles using a sample-barcoded 5' primer and a J-beta primer mix. TCRdb independently ran MiXCR on the 5' RACE reads; one entry per CDR3 protein. Of 2 million or so distinct CDR3 sequences listed, about 50% are singletons. The sequenced material came from blood. Receptors originate from a woman aged 40-49 years in good health.

The J gene is TRBJ2-7, the V gene TRBV4-1; 8 nucleotides match TRBD1. V lost 4 bases to trimming and J lost 4 bases; unmatched junction nucleotides: 12. Germline CDR1 and CDR2: MGHRA and YSYEKL. The CDR3 runs 16 residues. The CDR3 region has the DNA TGCGCCAGCAGCCCAGGACAGGGTCCCGGGGATTACGAGCAGTACTTC. Protein: CASSPGQGPGDYEQYF.

The chain has TRBV29-1 and TRBJ1-4; 9 nucleotides match TRBD1. The germline CDR1 and CDR2 sequences are SQVTM and ANQGSEA. Losses at the gene ends were 0 bases for V and 5 bases for J; bases not matched to a gene: 1. This CDR3 region has 14 residues. The CDR3 reads CSVEDDRGNEKLFF. The CDR3, as DNA: TGCAGCGTTGAAGACGACAGGGGGAATGAAAAACTGTTTTTT.

The chain links TRBV9 to TRBJ2-4, with TRBD2 matching over 8 bases. This CDR3 region has 16 residues. In germline, CDR1 is SGDLS, CDR2 YYNGEE. V lost 4 bases to trimming and J lost 8 bases; unmatched junction nucleotides: 14. CDR3 nucleotides: TGTGCCAGCAGCTCTCTTAGCGGGGCCGAGGGGGACATTCAGTACTTC. Residues: CASSSLSGAEGDIQYF. Filled out from reference TRBV9 and TRBJ2-4, the complete variable domain reads DSGVTQTPKHLITATGQRVTLRCSPRSGDLSVYWYQQSLDQGLQFLIQYYNGEERAKGNILERFSAQQFPDLHSELNLSSLELGDSALYFCASSSLSGAEGDIQYFGAGTRLSVL.

V gene TRBV20-1 combines with J gene TRBJ1-2; 7 bases align to TRBD1. The CDR3 is made up of 15 amino acids. Per germline, CDR1 DFQATT and CDR2 SNEGSKA (reference sequence). V was pared by 3 bases and J by 6 bases, with 13 bases of the junction left unmatched. CDR3 loop: CSASPLGQVQDGYTF. CDR3 bases: TGCAGTGCTAGCCCGCTCGGACAGGTTCAGGATGGCTACACCTTC.

This clonotype showed up just once. The V gene is TRBV20-1, the J gene TRBJ1-2; D is possibly TRBD1 (5 bases). Germline V gene data show CDR1 as DFQATT and CDR2 as SNEGSKA (reference sequence). Trimming took 5 bases from V and 0 from J, leaving 22 bases between them. The CDR3 totals 17 residues. CDR3 bases: TGCAGTGCTGCCGATAGGGGACCTCTCCTCACTAACTATGGCTACACCTTC. Translation: CSAADRGPLLTNYGYTF.

The rearrangement links TRBV7-9 to TRBJ2-5; 7 nucleotides agree with TRBD2. The length of the CDR3 is 14 residues. Trimming cost V 6 bases and J 7 bases; bases outside gene matches: 11. The germline gives CDR1 SEHNR, CDR2 FQNEAQ (reference sequence). For the CDR3, the DNA is TGTGCCAGCAGGTCAGAGCGGGGACTTGGGACCCAGTACTTC. This sequence encodes CASRSERGLGTQYF.

V and J are TRBV9 and TRBJ1-1; 9 bases agree with TRBD1. CDR1 and CDR2 (germline): SGDLS, YYNGEE. V trimming: 3 bases; J trimming: 4 bases; junction bases outside the gene matches: 7. The CDR3 has 15 amino acids. The CDR3 nucleotides are TGTGCCAGCAGCGGCCGGACAGGGGACGGCACTGAAGCTTTCTTT. Its protein product is CASSGRTGDGTEAFF.

The chain recombines TRBV11-2 with TRBJ2-7; the D is unclear. Trimming pared 1 base from V and 5 bases from J, leaving 6 bases between. The germline V gene has CDR1 SGHAT and CDR2 FQNNGV. This CDR3 comprises 12 residues. The DNA for the CDR3 is TGTGCCAGCAGCTTAGCCATCCACGAGCAGTACTTC. Its protein product is CASSLAIHEQYF.

The V call is TRBV7-2, the J call TRBJ2-7, with 8 bases matching TRBD2. There are 17 residues in the CDR3. Germline CDR1 reads SGHTA; CDR2 reads FQGNSA. J gave up 4 bases and V 1 base, and 12 bases lay outside the gene matches. For the CDR3, the DNA is TGTGCCAGCAGCTTAGAAGGGCTAGCGGGCATTTATTACGAGCAGTACTTC. Translation: CASSLEGLAGIYYEQYF.

V gene TRBV19 combines with J gene TRBJ1-5; no clear D. Trimming took off 5 bases at V and 4 bases at J, with 12 bases between the two ends. The CDR3 is made up of 14 amino acids. Per germline, CDR1 LNHDA and CDR2 SQIVND (reference sequence). Here the CDR3 DNA reads TGTGCCAGTAGTGAGCGGCAGCTAAATCAGCCCCAGCATTTT. Its translation: CASSERQLNQPQHF.

CDR3 DNA: TGTGCCAGCAGCTTAGTCAGGGGGGGCAGAGGGGCCAACGTCCTGACTTTC. Protein sequence: CASSLVRGGRGANVLTF. The genes are TRBV11-2 and TRBJ2-6; D may correspond to TRBD1 or TRBD2 (7 bases each). With 1 base removed from V and 4 bases from J, the gap between germline ends came to 14 bases. The CDR3 is 17 residues long. CDR1 SGHAT and CDR2 FQNNGV come from the germline V gene.

This clonotype appeared a single time. The chain joins TRBV20-1 to TRBJ2-1; the D gene could be TRBD1 or TRBD2 (5 bases each). The CDR3 extends over 17 amino acids. The germline V gene encodes CDR1 DFQATT and CDR2 SNEGSKA (reference sequence). V shed 6 bases and J shed 3 bases, with 24 bases lying between them. CDR3: CSAPPGPPHVGYNEQFF. Here the CDR3 DNA reads TGCAGTGCGCCTCCGGGACCCCCACACGTAGGCTACAATGAGCAGTTCTTC.

The chain employs TRBV7-8 and TRBJ1-2; weak D call: TRBD1 (6 bases). The germline V and J ends were trimmed by 2 bases and 6 bases, with 19 bases remaining between them. Germline V gene lookup returns CDR1 SGHVS and CDR2 FQNEAQ. The CDR3 runs 16 residues. As DNA, the CDR3 is TGTGCCAGCAGCTTAAGGGGGATCGGGGCGGTTAATGGCTACACCTTC. Protein: CASSLRGIGAVNGYTF.

This chain uses TRBV20-1 with TRBJ2-1, with 8 bases that match TRBD1. The CDR3 is 14 residues long. V shed 5 bases, J shed 2 bases, and the junction held 5 bases outside the gene matches. CDR1 DFQATT and CDR2 SNEGSKA come from the germline V gene (reference sequence). CDR3 loop: CSAQTGDPYNEQFF. Written as DNA, the CDR3 is TGCAGTGCTCAGACAGGGGATCCCTACAATGAGCAGTTCTTC.

The chain uses TRBV11-2 and TRBJ2-7; no reliable D call. Trimming took 6 bases from V and 6 from J, leaving 9 bases between them. This CDR3 has 11 residues. Germline V gene sequence: CDR1 SGHAT, CDR2 FQNNGV. Here the CDR3 reads CASRIPGEQYF. DNA for the CDR3: TGTGCCAGCAGGATCCCGGGCGAGCAGTACTTC. The whole variable domain, filled in from reference TRBV11-2 and TRBJ2-7, reads EAGVAQSPRYKIIEKRQSVAFWCNPISGHATLYWYQQILGQGPKLLIQFQNNGVVDDSQLPKDRFSAERLKGVDSTLKIQPAKLEDSAVYLCASRIPGEQYFGPGTRLTVT.

The V and J genes are TRBV6-2 or TRBV6-3 and TRBJ1-4; D uncertain. V dropped 5 bases and J dropped 7 bases, with 11 bases sitting between them. The CDR3 extends over 13 amino acids. Looked up from germline, CDR1 is MNHEY and CDR2 is SVGEGT. The DNA for the CDR3 is TGTGCCAGCAGTCGATCGTCGGGTGAAAAACTGTTTTTT. Translated, it gives CASSRSSGEKLFF.

The V and J genes are TRBV10-3 and TRBJ2-1; D may correspond to TRBD1 or TRBD2 (5 bases each). V was clipped by 6 bases and J by 5 bases, with 14 bases between them. Germline V CDR1 and CDR2: ENHRY, SYGVKD. CDR3 size: 14 residues. The CDR3 DNA is TGTGCCATCAGGGGACCCTCTATTGACAATGAGCAGTTCTTC. It codes for CAIRGPSIDNEQFF.

The V call is TRBV6-5, the J call TRBJ2-7; maybe TRBD1 (6 bases). Germline CDR1 reads MNHEY; CDR2 reads SVGAGI. Trimming took 0 bases from V and 4 from J, leaving 13 bases between them. CDR3 length equals 15 residues. Here the CDR3 reads CASSYSGAKAYEQYF. CDR3 sequence (DNA): TGTGCCAGCAGTTACTCGGGGGCGAAGGCTTACGAGCAGTACTTC.

This clonotype was seen a few times. The rearrangement joins TRBV7-6 to TRBJ2-7; D is possibly TRBD1 (5 bases). Germline V lookup: CDR1 SGHVS, CDR2 FNYEAQ. The V end lost 1 base, the J end lost 5 bases, and 12 bases lay between the germline ends. The CDR3 spans 14 residues. CDR3 DNA: TGTGCCAGCAGCTTAGGTCCCAGGGCCCACGAGCAGTACTTC. As protein: CASSLGPRAHEQYF.

This clonotype occurred a few times. This chain joins TRBV28 and TRBJ2-7; 8 positions match TRBD1. This CDR3 is 15 amino acids long. The J segment lost 0 bases and the V segment lost 6 bases, leaving 7 bases of the junction unmatched. Germline V gene sequence: CDR1 MDHEN, CDR2 SYDVKM. CDR3 nucleotides: TGTGCCAGCAGCCGGTCGACAGGGGCCTCCTACGAGCAGTACTTC. Its translation is CASSRSTGASYEQYF.

The CDR3 nucleotides read TGTGCCAGCAGTTGCGTGCCAGGGCGCGGCTATGGCTACACCTTC. Amino acid sequence: CASSCVPGRGYGYTF. V is TRBV6-2 or TRBV6-3 and J is TRBJ1-2; tentatively, D is TRBD1 (5 bases). In germline, CDR1 is MNHEY, CDR2 SVGEGT. CDR3 length equals 15 residues. The germline V and J ends were trimmed by 4 bases and 4 bases, with 16 bases remaining between them.

This clonotype showed up just a few times. The chain recombines TRBV3-1 with TRBJ2-6; D unclear. V was clipped by 1 base and J by 1 base, with 8 bases between them. The CDR3 has 16 residues. Germline-derived CDR1 and CDR2 are LGHDT and YNNKEL (reference sequence). The CDR3 region is CASSQAFKSGANVLTF. DNA of the CDR3: TGTGCCAGCAGCCAAGCTTTTAAATCTGGGGCCAACGTCCTGACTTTC.

The V call is TRBV12-3 or TRBV12-4, the J call TRBJ2-1, with 7 bases fitting TRBD1. V dropped 6 bases and J dropped 8; count of bases not matched to a gene: 10. The CDR3 covers 14 residues. The CDR3 DNA sequence: TGTGCCAGCAGCCTCGACAGGGCAATGTATGAGCAGTTCTTC. Translation: CASSLDRAMYEQFF.

CDR3 nucleotides: TGTGCCAGTGGGCCGGGGAGGGGCTCCTACGAGCAGTACTTC. This sequence encodes CASGPGRGSYEQYF. V gene TRBV19 combines with J gene TRBJ2-4; TRBD2 matches at 7 bases. The DNA end lines up better with TRBJ2-7; the J call may be wrong. The CDR3 loop spans 14 amino acids. Germline-derived CDR1 and CDR2 are LNHDA and SQIVND (reference sequence).

This CDR3 reads CASSLAGGLEQYF. The CDR3 DNA sequence: TGTGCCAGCAGCTTAGCGGGGGGGCTCGAGCAGTACTTC. J is TRBJ2-7 and V is TRBV7-2; possibly TRBD2 for D (7 bases). Trimming removed 0 bases at V and 6 bases at J, with 9 bases between. The germline V gene has CDR1 SGHTA and CDR2 FQGNSA. The CDR3 is 13 residues long.

The rearrangement links TRBV12-3 or TRBV12-4 to TRBJ2-1; tentatively, D is TRBD1 (6 bases). The V end was cut by 8 bases, the J end by 7 bases, with 24 bases between. The CDR3 is made up of 16 amino acids. DNA for the CDR3: TGTGCCAGCCGAAGAGGTGGGACCTCGAGGGGGAATGAGCAGTTCTTC. Translating gives CASRRGGTSRGNEQFF.

The table lists this clonotype with a few counts. V and J are TRBV6-5 and TRBJ1-6, with no clear D. V shed 6 bases and J shed 7 bases, with 7 bases lying between them. Germline lookup yields CDR1 MNHEY and CDR2 SVGAGI. CDR3 size: 12 residues. CDR3 nucleotides: TGTGCCAGCAGAGACAACAATTCACCCCTCCACTTT. Protein product: CASRDNNSPLHF.